The sequence of this TCR beta chain was determined in a study of cytomegalovirus exposure and HLA in healthy donors. Study-level points and caveats: TCR beta chains numbering more than 150 were designated cytomegalovirus-associated. According to a subsequent analysis, TCR clusters identified in the first cohort showed a tendency to co-occur across the approximately 110 validation repertoires. Per published reports, the classifier diagnosed cytomegalovirus status with high specificity and sensitivity.

V lost 4 bases and J lost 1, with 7 bases in between. Germline V gene lookup returns CDR1 LNHDA and CDR2 SQIVND (reference sequence). The CDR3 runs 13 residues. TCRdb keeps only in-frame clones here, not all; method: immunoSEQ multiplex PCR. The sample includes some 90,000 clones, about 96% of them seen just once. For this clone: The antigen is not known.

The V call is TRBV19, the J call TRBJ1-1, with D hard to call. The sequenced sample was PBMCs. This sequence originates from a man aged 18 to 30 in good health and CMV-seronegative. Here the CDR3 DNA reads TGTGCCAGTAGTACCTCCAGGAACACTGAAGCTTTCTTT. Translating gives CASSTSRNTEAFF.